This T cell receptor (beta chain) was identified during a study of regulatory T cells in long-lasting Graves disease. The time point: newly diagnosed GD, antithyroid drugs for less than 3 months. The TCR library used RNA extracted from PBMCs. Germline lookup yields CDR1 SSHAT and CDR2 FNYEAQ (reference sequence). The CDR3 contains 15 residues. With iRepertoire HTBI primers and Arm-PCR of CDR3 regions, TCR beta libraries were built. Original analysis: Detected in the samples were some 68 TRBV and 15 or so TRBJ segments. TCRdb recomputed calls from the multiplex PCR reads with MiXCR, one row per CDR3 protein. The V and J calls and clone size are TCRdb's, not the authors'. This table holds roughly 610,000 distinct CDR3 sequences, about 16% found once. This clonotype appeared a few times. Its antigen is as yet unknown. At one end, the junction sequence differs from germline, possibly due to a read error.

Notes on the study in general: Whereas more than 950 public clonotypes were shared by new patients, persistent patients shared more, at around 2,700.

This sample also belongs to another study, concerning T cells in Graves' hyperthyroidism and ophthalmopathy. As that study records: The hyperthyroidism was newly diagnosed and had lasted under 2 months; the patients were aged 18 to 65.

The TCR comes from a man between 18 and 35 years old with Graves disease. This chain links TRBV7-7 with TRBJ2-3; TRBD2 matches at 7 bases. The material sequenced was peripheral blood mononuclear cells (PBMCs), taken at new diagnosis, from a patient treated with antithyroid drugs. The CDR3 DNA sequence: TGTGCTAGCAGCTCTAACCCCTCGGGAGGAGATACGCAGTATTTT. Its protein product is CASSSNPSGGDTQYF.